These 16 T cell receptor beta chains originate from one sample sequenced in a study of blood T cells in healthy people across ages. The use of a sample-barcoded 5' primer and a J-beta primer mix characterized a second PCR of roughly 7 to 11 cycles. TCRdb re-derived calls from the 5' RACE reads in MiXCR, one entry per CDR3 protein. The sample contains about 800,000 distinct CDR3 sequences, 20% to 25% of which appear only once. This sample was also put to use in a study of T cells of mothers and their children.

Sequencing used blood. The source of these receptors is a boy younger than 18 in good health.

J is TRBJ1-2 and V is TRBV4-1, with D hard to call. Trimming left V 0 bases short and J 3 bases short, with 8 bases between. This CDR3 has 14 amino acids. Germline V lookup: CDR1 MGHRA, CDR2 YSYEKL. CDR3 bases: TGCGCCAGCAGCCAAGACGCCAACTACTATGGCTACACCTTC. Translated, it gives CASSQDANYYGYTF.

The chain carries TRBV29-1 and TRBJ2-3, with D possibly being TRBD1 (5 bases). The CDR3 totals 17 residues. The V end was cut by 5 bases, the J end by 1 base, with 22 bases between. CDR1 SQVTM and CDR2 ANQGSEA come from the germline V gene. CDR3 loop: CSVPSTTVRVRTDTQYF. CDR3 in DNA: TGCAGCGTTCCGAGCACGACAGTTAGGGTCCGCACAGATACGCAGTATTTT.

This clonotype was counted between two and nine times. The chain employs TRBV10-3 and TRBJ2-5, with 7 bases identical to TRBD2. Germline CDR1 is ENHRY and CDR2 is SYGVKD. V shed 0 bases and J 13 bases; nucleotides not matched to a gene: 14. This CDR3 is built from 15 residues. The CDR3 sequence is CAISESRERTYERYF. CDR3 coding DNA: TGTGCCATCAGTGAGTCGCGGGAGCGAACCTACGAGCGGTACTTC.

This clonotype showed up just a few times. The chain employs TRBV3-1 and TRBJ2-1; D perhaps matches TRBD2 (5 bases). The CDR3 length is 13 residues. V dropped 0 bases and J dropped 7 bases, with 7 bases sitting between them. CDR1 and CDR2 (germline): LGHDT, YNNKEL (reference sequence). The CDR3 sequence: CASSQETINEQFF. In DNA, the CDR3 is TGTGCCAGCAGCCAAGAGACTATAAATGAGCAGTTCTTC.

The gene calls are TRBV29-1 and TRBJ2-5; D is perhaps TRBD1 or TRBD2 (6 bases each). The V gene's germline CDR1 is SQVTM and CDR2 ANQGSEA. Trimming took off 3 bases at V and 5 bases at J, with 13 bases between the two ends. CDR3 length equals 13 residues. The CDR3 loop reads CSVEGGPDETQYF. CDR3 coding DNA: TGCAGCGTTGAGGGGGGCCCTGACGAGACCCAGTACTTC.

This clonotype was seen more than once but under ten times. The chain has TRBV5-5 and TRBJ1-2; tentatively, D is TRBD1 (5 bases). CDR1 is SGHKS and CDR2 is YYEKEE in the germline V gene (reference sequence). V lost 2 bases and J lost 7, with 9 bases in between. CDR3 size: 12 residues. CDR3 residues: CASSFQGTGYTF. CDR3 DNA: TGTGCCAGCAGCTTTCAAGGGACTGGCTACACCTTC. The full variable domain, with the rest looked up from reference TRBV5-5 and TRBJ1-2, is DAGVTQSPTHLIKTRGQQVTLRCSPISGHKSVSWYQQVLGQGPQFIFQYYEKEERGRGNFPDRFSARQFPNYSSELNVNALLLGDSALYLCASSFQGTGYTFGSGTRLTVV.

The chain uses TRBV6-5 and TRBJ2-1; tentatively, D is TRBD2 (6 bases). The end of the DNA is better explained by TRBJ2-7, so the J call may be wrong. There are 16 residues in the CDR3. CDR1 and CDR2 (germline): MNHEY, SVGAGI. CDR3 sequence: CASSYPSGEGGYEQYF. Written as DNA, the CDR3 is TGTGCCAGCAGTTACCCGTCAGGCGAGGGAGGCTACGAGCAGTACTTC.

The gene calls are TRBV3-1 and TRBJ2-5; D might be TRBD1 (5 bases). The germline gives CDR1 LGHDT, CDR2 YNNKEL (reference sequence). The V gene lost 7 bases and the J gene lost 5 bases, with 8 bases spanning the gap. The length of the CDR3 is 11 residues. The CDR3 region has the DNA TGTGCCAGCACAGGGCGGGAGACCCAGTACTTC. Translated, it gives CASTGRETQYF.

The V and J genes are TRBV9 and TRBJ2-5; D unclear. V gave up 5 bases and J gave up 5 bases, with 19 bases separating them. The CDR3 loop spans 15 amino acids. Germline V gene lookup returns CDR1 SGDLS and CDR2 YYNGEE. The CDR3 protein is CASSVSHTTAETQYF. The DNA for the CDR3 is TGTGCCAGCAGTGTATCCCATACCACCGCGGAGACCCAGTACTTC.

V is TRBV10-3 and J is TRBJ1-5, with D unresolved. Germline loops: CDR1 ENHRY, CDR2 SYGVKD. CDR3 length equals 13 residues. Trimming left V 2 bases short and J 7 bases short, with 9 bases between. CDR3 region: CAISEGVGQPQHF. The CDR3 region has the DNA TGTGCCATCAGTGAGGGGGTGGGCCAGCCCCAGCATTTT.

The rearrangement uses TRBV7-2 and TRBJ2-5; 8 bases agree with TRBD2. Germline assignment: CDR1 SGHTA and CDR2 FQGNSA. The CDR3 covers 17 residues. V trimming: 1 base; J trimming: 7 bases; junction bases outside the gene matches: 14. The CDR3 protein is CASSLVPGGGSPGTQYF. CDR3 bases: TGTGCCAGCAGCTTAGTCCCAGGCGGGGGGTCCCCCGGGACCCAGTACTTC. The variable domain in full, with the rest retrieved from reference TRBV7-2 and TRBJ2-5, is GAGVSQSPSNKVTEKGKDVELRCDPISGHTALYWYRQSLGQGLEFLIYFQGNSAPDKSGLPSDRFSAERTGGSVSTLTIQRTQQEDSAVYLCASSLVPGGGSPGTQYFGPGTRLLVL.

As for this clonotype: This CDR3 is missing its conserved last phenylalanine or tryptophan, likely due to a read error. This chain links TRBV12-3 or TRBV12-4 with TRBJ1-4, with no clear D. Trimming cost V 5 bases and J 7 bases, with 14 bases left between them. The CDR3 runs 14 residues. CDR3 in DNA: TGTGCCAGCAGTAATACGGTTTCCCCTGAAAAACTGTTTTCT. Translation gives CASSNTVSPEKLFS.

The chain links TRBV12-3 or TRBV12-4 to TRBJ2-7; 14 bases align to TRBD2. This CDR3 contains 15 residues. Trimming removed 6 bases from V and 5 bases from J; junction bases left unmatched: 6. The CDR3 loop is CASSRTSGRFDEQYF. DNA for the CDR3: TGTGCCAGCAGCCGGACTAGCGGGAGGTTCGACGAGCAGTACTTC.

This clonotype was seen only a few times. The CDR3 DNA follows: TGTGCCAGCAGTTACCGCCACGAGGGCACTGAAGCTTTCTTT. As protein: CASSYRHEGTEAFF. The J gene is TRBJ1-1, the V gene TRBV6-5; no clear D. Germline CDR1 reads MNHEY; CDR2 reads SVGAGI. The V gene lost 2 bases and the J gene lost 4 bases, with 11 bases spanning the gap. The length of the CDR3 is 14 residues.

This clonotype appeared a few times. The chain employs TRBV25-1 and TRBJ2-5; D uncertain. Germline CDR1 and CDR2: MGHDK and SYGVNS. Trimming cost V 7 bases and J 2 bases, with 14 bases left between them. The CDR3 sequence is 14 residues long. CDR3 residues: CASTDPPPQETQYF. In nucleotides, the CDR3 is TGTGCCAGCACCGACCCTCCTCCTCAAGAGACCCAGTACTTC.

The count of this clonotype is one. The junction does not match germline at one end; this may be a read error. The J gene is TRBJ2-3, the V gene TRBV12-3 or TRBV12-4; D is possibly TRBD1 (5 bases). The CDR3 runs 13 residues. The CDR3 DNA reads TGTGCCAGCAGTGATGACAGCGCAGATGCGCAGTATTTT. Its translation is CASSDDSADAQYF.